This TCR beta chain stems from a study of cytomegalovirus exposure and HLA in healthy donors. The PCR had 60 Vbeta and 13 Jbeta primers. Produced via immunoSEQ multiplex PCR; TCRdb's table is partial and in-frame only. Of about 91,000 clones in the sample, just under 90% were seen once. Trimming stripped 0 bases from V and 4 bases from J, with 12 bases between. Germline lookup yields CDR1 MNHEY and CDR2 SVGAGI. This CDR3 contains 15 residues. This sequence originates from a man between 18 and 29 years old in good health and CMV-seronegative. This rearrangement joins TRBV6-5 to TRBJ1-2; no definite D call. Specimen: PBMCs. CDR3 nucleotides: TGTGCCAGCAGTTACTCGCTGACCGGGGTCTATGGCTACACCTTC. It translates to CASSYSLTGVYGYTF.